Presented here are 20 T cell receptor beta chains from one specimen sequenced in a study of siplizumab effects on memory and regulatory T cells. The protocol was immunoSEQ multiplex PCR, while the TCRdb copy is restricted to in-frame clones and leaves out a portion. This table has 20,000 or so clones, 44% appearing once. Over a period of roughly 6 days at 37 degrees C, the mixed lymphocyte reaction cells were cocultured. For these receptors, no antigen is known. What was sequenced was CFSE-low (dividing) CD4+ T cells sorted from an allogeneic mixed lymphocyte reaction. The source is a human donor in good health; the cells came from an allogeneic mixed lymphocyte reaction. Some clones in this sample may be carry-over from other donors' samples.

On this clone: Other DNA sequences in the same sample also yield this CDR3. This chain joins TRBV29-1 and TRBJ2-5; D uncertain. This CDR3 spans 12 amino acids. V was pared by 6 bases and J by 2 bases, with 10 bases between. Germline lookup yields CDR1 SQVTM and CDR2 ANQGSEA. The CDR3 region is CSVGTSQETQYF. The CDR3 bases are TGCAGCGTCGGTACGTCTCAAGAGACCCAGTACTTC.

The V gene is TRBV10-3, the J gene TRBJ2-2; 15 nucleotides line up with TRBD2. After removal of 8 bases from V and 0 bases from J, the junction contained 1 base not matched to a gene. Germline-derived CDR1 and CDR2 are ENHRY and SYGVKD. CDR3 length: 16 residues. This chain's CDR3 is CAIGTSGRSNTGELFF. CDR3 DNA sequence: TGTGCCATCGGGACTAGCGGGAGGTCGAACACCGGGGAGCTGTTTTTT.

V is TRBV7-2 and J is TRBJ2-7; no definite D call. The CDR3 covers 14 residues. Germline CDR1 SGHTA, CDR2 FQGNSA. V was cut by 5 bases and J by 4 bases, with 15 bases left in between. The CDR3, as DNA: TGTGCCAGCAGCCCTCGGGTGGGTCGGTACGAGCAGTACTTC. As protein: CASSPRVGRYEQYF.

The V gene is TRBV7-9, the J gene TRBJ1-1; 7 bases line up with TRBD1. Per germline, CDR1 SEHNR and CDR2 FQNEAQ (reference sequence). V shed 4 bases, J shed 0 bases, and the junction held 5 bases outside the gene matches. This CDR3 region has 15 residues. The CDR3 loop reads CASSSRQGMNTEAFF. The DNA for the CDR3 is TGTGCCAGCAGCTCCCGACAGGGAATGAACACTGAAGCTTTCTTT. The full variable domain, in which reference TRBV7-9 and TRBJ1-1 provide the parts outside the CDR3, is DTGVSQNPRHKITKRGQNVTFRCDPISEHNRLYWYRQTLGQGPEFLTYFQNEAQLEKSRLLSDRFSAERPKGSFSTLEIQRTEQGDSAMYLCASSSRQGMNTEAFFGQGTRLTVV.

This clone turned up a few times. The DNA for the CDR3 is TGTGCCAGCAGCTTAGTGGGGTTCAATTCACCCCTCCACTTT. Translated, it gives CASSLVGFNSPLHF. The chain is built from TRBV7-2 and TRBJ1-6; no reliable D call. The length of the CDR3 is 14 residues. Germline lookup yields CDR1 SGHTA and CDR2 FQGNSA. Trimming shortened V by 1 base and J by 7 bases, and 8 bases separated the two germline ends.

Regarding this clone: A much larger clone is a single base away; this may be a read error. The same CDR3 also results from other DNA sequences found in this sample. This chain joins TRBV7-7 and TRBJ1-1, with no clear D. The germline V and J ends were trimmed by 0 bases and 1 base, with 3 bases remaining between them. Germline CDR1 reads SSHAT; CDR2 reads FNYEAQ (reference sequence). This CDR3 region has 13 residues. CDR3 DNA: TGTGCCAGCAGCTTAGCCGAGAACACTGAAGCTTTCTTT. Translation gives CASSLAENTEAFF.

This sequence joins TRBV6-6 and TRBJ1-5; D is perhaps TRBD1 (6 bases). V was cut by 8 bases and J by 3 bases, with 14 bases left in between. This CDR3 has 14 residues. CDR1 is MNHNY, CDR2 SVGAGI, per germline (reference sequence). CDR3 DNA: TGTGCCAGCGGTTGGGGGGCCTTCAATCAGCCCCAGCATTTT. This gives the protein CASGWGAFNQPQHF.

CDR3 in DNA: TGCAGCGGTTTACAGGGGCCCACCGGGGAGCTGTTTTTT. Amino acid sequence: CSGLQGPTGELFF. This chain joins TRBV29-1 and TRBJ2-2, with TRBD1 matching 7 bases. CDR1 SQVTM and CDR2 ANQGSEA come from the germline V gene. The CDR3 sequence is 13 residues long. The V segment lost 7 bases and the J segment 4 bases; nucleotides outside the gene matches: 6.

This clone showed up many times. The rearrangement links TRBV6-6 to TRBJ2-7; D unclear. There are 14 residues in the CDR3. Germline V gene data show CDR1 as MNHNY and CDR2 as SVGAGI (reference sequence). V lost 0 bases, J lost 2 bases, and 8 bases lay in between. CDR3 bases: TGTGCCAGCAGTTACTCGATTGGAGCCTACGAGCAGTACTTC. It specifies CASSYSIGAYEQYF.

This clone is categorized as medium-sized. V and J are TRBV19 and TRBJ2-7, with D tentatively TRBD1 (5 bases). CDR1 is LNHDA, CDR2 SQIVND, per germline (reference sequence). There are 15 residues in the CDR3. With 3 bases removed from V and 3 bases from J, the gap between germline ends came to 15 bases. The CDR3 DNA is TGTGCCAGTAGTATTATAGGGGCCCCCGGCTACGAGCAGTACTTC. Protein: CASSIIGAPGYEQYF.

The chain recombines TRBV29-1 with TRBJ2-5, with D perhaps matching TRBD1 or TRBD2 (6 bases each). The V end was cut by 3 bases, the J end by 4 bases, with 9 bases between. Germline V gives CDR1 SQVTM, CDR2 ANQGSEA. This CDR3 contains 12 residues. CDR3 coding DNA: TGCAGCGTTGACAGGGGAGGAGAGACCCAGTACTTC. Residues: CSVDRGGETQYF.

The chain recombines TRBV18 with TRBJ2-7; D is uncertain. This CDR3 comprises 13 residues. Germline values: CDR1 KGHSH, CDR2 LQKENI. Trimming shortened V by 4 bases and J by 4 bases, and 11 bases separated the two germline ends. The CDR3 coding sequence is TGTGCCAGCTCACTTCGGCAGCTTTACGAGCAGTACTTC. This gives the protein CASSLRQLYEQYF.

The J gene is TRBJ1-4, the V gene TRBV29-1; D is perhaps TRBD1 (6 bases). V lost 2 bases, J lost 14 bases, and 18 bases lay in between. Germline V gives CDR1 SQVTM, CDR2 ANQGSEA. CDR3 length equals 13 residues. The CDR3 protein is CSVEPSTEGGLFF. DNA of the CDR3: TGCAGCGTTGAACCTTCTACCGAAGGGGGTCTGTTTTTT.

The rearrangement uses TRBV6-1 and TRBJ1-2, with D tentatively TRBD1 (5 bases). With 7 bases removed from V and 2 bases from J, the gap between germline ends came to 14 bases. Germline loops: CDR1 MNHNS, CDR2 SASEGT. The CDR3 sequence is 14 residues long. CDR3 sequence: CASNRSGPNYGYTF. The CDR3 coding sequence is TGTGCCAGCAATCGATCGGGGCCCAACTATGGCTACACCTTC.

This clone was counted a few times. Other DNA sequences in the same sample also yield this CDR3. The chain couples TRBV5-4 to TRBJ1-1; D is unclear. The CDR3 sequence is 15 residues long. Trimming cost V 2 bases and J 4 bases, with 15 bases left between them. Germline V gives CDR1 SGHNT, CDR2 YYREEE (reference sequence). The CDR3 coding sequence is TGTGCCAGCAGCTTTTATTGGGGTTTAGGCACTGAAGCTTTCTTT. Its translation is CASSFYWGLGTEAFF.

V and J are TRBV5-1 and TRBJ1-1; 7 bases map to TRBD1. Germline V CDR1 and CDR2: SGHRS, YFSETQ. With 4 bases clipped from V and 1 base from J, the junction kept 1 base outside the gene matches. The CDR3 totals 13 residues. The CDR3 here is CASSRTGNTEAFF. For the CDR3, the DNA is TGCGCCAGCAGCCGGACAGGGAACACTGAAGCTTTCTTT.

The V gene is TRBV6-6, the J gene TRBJ2-7; tentatively, D is TRBD1 (5 bases). Germline lookup yields CDR1 MNHNY and CDR2 SVGAGI (reference sequence). Trimming pared 7 bases from V and 3 bases from J, leaving 10 bases between. This CDR3 is built from 12 residues. The DNA of the CDR3 is TGTGCCAGCAAAGACAGACTCTACGAGCAGTACTTC. The encoded protein is CASKDRLYEQYF.

This clone was recorded a few times. The J gene is TRBJ2-1, the V gene TRBV7-2; D is undetermined. The germline gives CDR1 SGHTA, CDR2 FQGNSA. This CDR3 has 11 residues. The V and J ends lost 5 bases and 4 bases respectively, with 3 bases between them. CDR3 in amino acids: CASSPYNEQFF. The CDR3 DNA reads as TGTGCCAGCAGCCCATACAATGAGCAGTTCTTC.

The genes are TRBV6-1 and TRBJ1-5; D is unclear. The germline V and J ends were trimmed by 6 bases and 7 bases, with 13 bases remaining between them. The length of the CDR3 is 13 residues. Germline-derived CDR1 and CDR2 are MNHNS and SASEGT. The CDR3 is CASRGPGQQPQHF. The CDR3 coding sequence is TGTGCCAGCAGAGGGCCAGGCCAACAGCCCCAGCATTTT.

This clone occurred a few times. The genes are TRBV7-6 and TRBJ2-1, with TRBD2 as a possible D gene (6 bases). CDR3 length: 15 amino acids. CDR1 and CDR2 from the germline V gene are SGHVS and FNYEAQ. Deletions cut 1 base from V and 4 bases from J, with 11 bases between. CDR3 nucleotides: TGTGCCAGCAGCTTAGTCGGGACTTTGTACAATGAGCAGTTCTTC. It translates to CASSLVGTLYNEQFF.